Following are 22 T cell receptor beta chains from one sample sequenced in a study of read filtering for tumor transcriptome and immune sequencing. Molecular barcoded adaptors covering alpha/delta and beta/gamma chains were used on around 370 ng RNA. TCRdb re-called the reads with MiXCR, one entry per CDR3 protein. This table has tens of thousands of distinct CDR3 sequences, approximately 20% appearing once. Material: a population of CD138-negative cells sorted from bone marrow. These receptors all come from a donor aged 40 or older with multiple myeloma.

This clonotype was recorded at least ten times. V and J are TRBV15 and TRBJ2-7; D gene ambiguous. The CDR3 loop spans 13 amino acids. V lost 1 base and J 4 bases, leaving 8 bases between the germline ends. The germline CDR1 and CDR2 sequences are LNHNV and YYDKDF (reference sequence). The DNA for the CDR3 is TGTGCCACCAGCAGAGTGAGGTCTTACGAGCAGTACTTC. It translates to CATSRVRSYEQYF.

This clonotype has a handful of counts. The junction does not match germline at one end; this may be a read error. V and J are TRBV2 and TRBJ2-2; the match to TRBD1 covers 7 bases. Germline values: CDR1 SNHLY, CDR2 FYNNEI. There are 14 residues in the CDR3. The CDR3 bases are TGTGCCAGCAGCGTAAACAGGGGCGTCGGGGAGCCGTTTTTT. This encodes CASSVNRGVGEPFF.

Comment on this clonotype: The junction shows a germline mismatch at one end, possibly a read error. V is TRBV28 and J is TRBJ1-1; D is undetermined. Germline-derived CDR1 and CDR2 are MDHEN and SYDVKM. This CDR3 has 13 amino acids. The CDR3 protein is CASLQTMNTEASF. The CDR3, as DNA: TGTGCCAGCCTACAGACGATGAACACTGAAGCTTCCTTT.

This clonotype was found many times. The J gene is TRBJ1-4, the V gene TRBV6-5, with D unresolved. V was cut by 5 bases and J by 0 bases, with 13 bases left in between. The CDR3 covers 16 residues. Looked up from germline, CDR1 is MNHEY and CDR2 is SVGAGI. The CDR3 here is CASSRSRGSTNEKLFF. DNA for the CDR3: TGTGCCAGCAGTCGCTCTCGGGGTTCAACTAATGAAAAACTGTTTTTT.

This clonotype was recorded many times. The genes are TRBV10-3 and TRBJ2-7, with no clear D. V gave up 4 bases and J gave up 1 base, with 11 bases separating them. Per germline, CDR1 ENHRY and CDR2 SYGVKD. The CDR3 length is 14 residues. CDR3 coding DNA: TGTGCCATCAGTGGACGGAACTCGTCCTACGAGCAGTACTTC. It is translated as CAISGRNSSYEQYF.

This clonotype was picked up many times. The chain employs TRBV5-4 and TRBJ2-7; TRBD2 might be the D (6 bases). This CDR3 is 15 amino acids long. V was shortened by 0 bases and J by 7 bases, with 17 bases between the two germline ends. Germline CDR1 and CDR2: SGHNT and YYREEE (reference sequence). In DNA form, the CDR3 reads TGTGCCAGCAGCTTGGAGTCGGGACTGTCGGGAGAGCAGTACTTC. It encodes CASSLESGLSGEQYF.

As regards this clonotype: At one end the junction does not follow the germline gene, possibly because of a read error. This chain uses TRBV6-1 with TRBJ1-1; the D gene is possibly TRBD1 (5 bases). The germline CDR1 and CDR2 sequences are MNHNS and SASEGT. CDR3 length equals 15 residues. CDR3 sequence: CAISEQDSMNTEAFF. CDR3 in DNA: TGTGCCATCAGTGAACAGGATTCCATGAACACTGAAGCTTTCTTT.

This clonotype showed up just a few times. This sequence joins TRBV2 and TRBJ2-3; D not certain. The V and J ends lost 5 bases and 0 bases respectively, with 9 bases between them. The CDR3 has 14 residues. Germline CDR1 and CDR2: SNHLY and FYNNEI. CDR3 in amino acids: CASSPSPSTDTQYF. In DNA, the CDR3 is TGTGCCAGCAGTCCCAGTCCTAGCACAGATACGCAGTATTTT.

This clonotype appeared a few times. This may arise from a read error, as a much more abundant clone is one base away. The chain recombines TRBV29-1 with TRBJ1-2, with D hard to call. Germline loops: CDR1 SQVTM, CDR2 ANQGSEA. The CDR3 totals 11 residues. CDR3 bases: TGCAGCGTTGGGCAGGTGAAAGGCTACGCCTTC. This translates into CSVGQVKGYAF.

This clonotype was counted a single time. This may stem from a read error, because a much larger clone lies one nucleotide away. The rearrangement joins TRBV29-1 to TRBJ2-3; D is possibly TRBD1 (5 bases). CDR3 length: 14 amino acids. From germline, CDR1 is SQVTM and CDR2 ANQGSEA. The CDR3 loop is CSVVKGYSTVTQYF. The CDR3 bases are TGCAGCGTTGTAAAGGGTTATTCGACAGTTACGCAGTATTTT.

This clonotype was recorded at least ten times. V gene TRBV19 combines with J gene TRBJ2-2, with D uncertain. CDR3 size: 13 residues. V shed 5 bases and J shed 5 bases, with 9 bases lying between them. Germline V gene lookup returns CDR1 LNHDA and CDR2 SQIVND (reference sequence). Here the CDR3 reads CASSSIWTGELFF. The CDR3 bases are TGTGCCAGTAGTTCCATCTGGACCGGGGAGCTGTTTTTT.

This clonotype was seen at least ten times. The CDR3 sequence is CSARDERLRDRSQPQHF. The CDR3 nucleotides read TGCAGTGCTAGAGATGAACGGCTTCGGGATCGGTCTCAGCCCCAGCATTTT. This chain connects TRBV20-1 to TRBJ1-5; D remains unclear. V was trimmed by 0 bases and J by 6 bases, leaving 21 bases between them. Per the germline V gene, CDR1 is DFQATT and CDR2 is SNEGSKA (reference sequence). This CDR3 is 17 amino acids long.

In this sample, this clonotype turned up a few times. The chain is built from TRBV28 and TRBJ2-3; D is perhaps TRBD2 (6 bases). V was shortened by 6 bases and J by 2 bases, with 12 bases between the two germline ends. Germline V gives CDR1 MDHEN, CDR2 SYDVKM. The CDR3 contains 14 residues. DNA of the CDR3: TGTGCCAGCAGGGGGAGGAGACCCACAGATACGCAGTATTTT. It encodes CASRGRRPTDTQYF.

This clonotype was counted at least ten times. The chain links TRBV27 to TRBJ1-5; possible D gene TRBD1, 5 bases. With 2 bases removed from V and 0 bases from J, the gap between germline ends came to 8 bases. CDR1 and CDR2 (germline): MNHEY, SMNVEV (reference sequence). The CDR3 spans 15 residues. The CDR3 reads CASSLRQGSNQPQHF. In DNA, the CDR3 is TGTGCCAGCAGTTTAAGGCAGGGTAGCAATCAGCCCCAGCATTTT.

This clonotype was observed many times. V usage is TRBV11-2 and J usage is TRBJ2-3, with D possibly being TRBD2 (7 bases). This CDR3 has 15 amino acids. Germline lookup yields CDR1 SGHAT and CDR2 FQNNGV. The germline V and J ends were trimmed by 1 base and 3 bases, with 11 bases remaining between them. The CDR3 DNA reads as TGTGCCAGCAGCTTAGGAGGGGGGGGGACAGATACGCAGTATTTT. This encodes CASSLGGGGTDTQYF.

This clonotype was recorded many times. V gene TRBV27 combines with J gene TRBJ1-1; the D is unclear. V was shortened by 6 bases and J by 1 base, with 12 bases between the two germline ends. Germline V gene sequence: CDR1 MNHEY, CDR2 SMNVEV (reference sequence). The CDR3 totals 14 residues. Here the CDR3 reads CASSHGRQNTEAFF. The CDR3 region has the DNA TGTGCCAGCAGCCATGGACGGCAGAACACTGAAGCTTTCTTT.

There are many counts of this clonotype. This sequence joins TRBV7-3 and TRBJ2-3; D uncertain. The V gene lost 7 bases and the J gene lost 0 bases, with 14 bases spanning the gap. The germline V gene encodes CDR1 SGHTA and CDR2 FQGTGA. CDR3 length: 15 residues. The DNA of the CDR3 is TGTGCCAGCACCAATCTACGGGCGAGCACAGATACGCAGTATTTT. Residues: CASTNLRASTDTQYF. The full variable domain, rest sourced from reference TRBV7-3 and TRBJ2-3, is GAGVSQTPSNKVTEKGKYVELRCDPISGHTALYWYRQSLGQGPEFLIYFQGTGAADDSGLPNDRFFAVRPEGSVSTLKIQRTERGDSAVYLCASTNLRASTDTQYFGPGTRLTVL.

This clonotype was picked up many times. V usage is TRBV21-1 and J usage is TRBJ2-3; the D segment call TRBD1 is taken from the table without a DNA check. TRBV21-1 is noted as a pseudogene. The CDR3 is 17 residues long. CDR3: CASSHDPRDSNTDTQYF. The CDR3 DNA sequence: TGTGCCAGCAGCCACGATCCCAGGGACAGCAACACAGATACGCAGTATTTT.

On this clonotype itself: This could be a read error, since a much larger clone is one nucleotide away. The chain joins TRBV3-1 to TRBJ1-1; D possibly corresponds to TRBD1 (5 bases). Germline V CDR1 and CDR2: LGHDT, YNNKEL (reference sequence). CDR3 length: 14 amino acids. CDR3 in DNA: TGTGCCAGCAGCCGGAGACAGTTGAACACTGGAGCTTTCTTT. Protein product: CASSRRQLNTGAFF.

Relative to its sample, this clonotype is medium-sized. J is TRBJ2-1 and V is TRBV7-3; D is possibly TRBD1 (5 bases). The CDR3 extends over 14 amino acids. CDR1 SGHTA and CDR2 FQGTGA come from the germline V gene. The V end was cut by 3 bases, the J end by 8 bases, with 14 bases between. Written as DNA, the CDR3 is TGTGCCAGCAGCTTTAAGGGGCCTGAGGATGAGCAGTTCTTC. It is translated as CASSFKGPEDEQFF.

The rearrangement joins TRBV6-2 or TRBV6-3 to TRBJ2-1; tentatively, D is TRBD2 (6 bases). The V gene lost 6 bases and the J gene lost 4 bases, with 16 bases spanning the gap. Germline V gene sequence: CDR1 MNHEY, CDR2 SVGEGT. CDR3 length: 15 residues. The CDR3 sequence is CASSILARQYNEQFF. The CDR3 region has the DNA TGTGCCAGCAGCATTCTAGCGAGACAATACAATGAGCAGTTCTTC.

A few counts support this clonotype. The rearrangement links TRBV10-3 to TRBJ2-7; 13 bases are a match to TRBD2. Germline trimming cut 6 bases from V and 4 bases from J; bases unmatched to any gene: 3. This CDR3 has 14 amino acids. Per germline, CDR1 ENHRY and CDR2 SYGVKD. The CDR3 here is CAIRELAGGYEQYF. In DNA, the CDR3 is TGTGCCATCAGAGAACTAGCGGGAGGGTACGAGCAGTACTTC.